This T cell receptor beta chain was sequenced for a study of T cell responses to AZD1222 COVID-19 vaccine. Looking at the study overall: It was second doses at about 4 or about 12 weeks that were pooled. General study points: Reportedly, nearly half the spike-specific TCRs target unmutated variant regions. Most donors were white British, females outnumbered males, and clonal diversity was possibly underestimated. With two AZD1222 doses given, Spike-specific TCR breadth and depth both rose.

V was clipped by 6 bases and J by 1 base; unmatched bases: 2. From germline, CDR1 is SNHLY and CDR2 FYNNEI. The CDR3 consists of 14 residues. Of note for this clone: Its antigen is unknown.

TCRdb's copy holds only in-frame clones and misses some; the assay was immunoSEQ multiplex PCR. The sample contains 120,000 or so clones, 75% to 95% of which appear only once. The rearrangement joins TRBV2 to TRBJ2-3; 9 nucleotides align to TRBD2. The sequence derives from an adult in good health. Sample: peripheral blood, taken on day 0 of AZD1222 vaccination. The CDR3 spells CASSRGGGTDTQYF. In DNA form, the CDR3 reads TGTGCCAGCAGCCGCGGGGGGGGCACAGATACGCAGTATTTT.